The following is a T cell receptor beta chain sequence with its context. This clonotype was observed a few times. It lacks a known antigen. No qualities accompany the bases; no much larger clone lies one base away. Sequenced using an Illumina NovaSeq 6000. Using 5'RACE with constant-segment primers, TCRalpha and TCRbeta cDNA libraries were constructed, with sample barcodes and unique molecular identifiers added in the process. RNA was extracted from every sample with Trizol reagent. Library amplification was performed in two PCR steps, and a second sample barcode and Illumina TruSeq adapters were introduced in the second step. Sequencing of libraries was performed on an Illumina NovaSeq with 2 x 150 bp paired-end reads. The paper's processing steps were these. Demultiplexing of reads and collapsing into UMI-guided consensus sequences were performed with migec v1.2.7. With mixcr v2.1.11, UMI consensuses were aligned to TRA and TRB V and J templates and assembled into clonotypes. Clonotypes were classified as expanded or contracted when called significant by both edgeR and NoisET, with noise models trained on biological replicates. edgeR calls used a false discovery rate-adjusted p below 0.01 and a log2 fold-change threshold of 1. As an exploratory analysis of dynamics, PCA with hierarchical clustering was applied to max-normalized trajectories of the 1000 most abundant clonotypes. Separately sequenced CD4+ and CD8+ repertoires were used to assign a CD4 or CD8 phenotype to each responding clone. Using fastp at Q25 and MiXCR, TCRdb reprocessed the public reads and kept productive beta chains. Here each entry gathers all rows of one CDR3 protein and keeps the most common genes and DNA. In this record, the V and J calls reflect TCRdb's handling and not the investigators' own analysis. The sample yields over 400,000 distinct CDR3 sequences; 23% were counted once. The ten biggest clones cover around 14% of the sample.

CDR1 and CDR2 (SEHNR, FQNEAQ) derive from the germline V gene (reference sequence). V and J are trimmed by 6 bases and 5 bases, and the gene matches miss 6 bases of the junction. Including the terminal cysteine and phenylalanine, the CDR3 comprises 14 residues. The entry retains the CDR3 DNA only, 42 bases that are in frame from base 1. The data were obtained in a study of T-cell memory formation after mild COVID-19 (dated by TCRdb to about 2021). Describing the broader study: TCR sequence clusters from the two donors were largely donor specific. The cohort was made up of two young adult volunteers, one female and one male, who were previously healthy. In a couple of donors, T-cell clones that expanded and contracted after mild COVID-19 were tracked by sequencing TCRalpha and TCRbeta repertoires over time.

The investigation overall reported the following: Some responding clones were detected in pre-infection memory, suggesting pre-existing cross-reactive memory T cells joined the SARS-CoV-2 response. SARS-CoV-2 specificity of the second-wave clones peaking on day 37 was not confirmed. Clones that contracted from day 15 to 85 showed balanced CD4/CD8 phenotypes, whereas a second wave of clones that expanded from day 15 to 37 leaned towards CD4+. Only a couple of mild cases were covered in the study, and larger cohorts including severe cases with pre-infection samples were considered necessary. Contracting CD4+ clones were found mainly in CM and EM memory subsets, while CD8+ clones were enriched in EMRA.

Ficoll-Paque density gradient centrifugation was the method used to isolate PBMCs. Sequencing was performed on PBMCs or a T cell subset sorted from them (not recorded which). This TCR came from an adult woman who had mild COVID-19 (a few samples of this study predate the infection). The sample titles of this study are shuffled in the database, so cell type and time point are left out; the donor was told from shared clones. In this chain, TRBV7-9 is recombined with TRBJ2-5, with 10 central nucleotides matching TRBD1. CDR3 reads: CASSLGQGYETQYF. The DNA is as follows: TGTGCCAGCAGTCTGGGACAGGGGTATGAGACCCAGTACTTC. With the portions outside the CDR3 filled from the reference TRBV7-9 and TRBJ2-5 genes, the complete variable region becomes DTGVSQNPRHKITKRGQNVTFRCDPISEHNRLYWYRQTLGQGPEFLTYFQNEAQLEKSRLLSDRFSAERPKGSFSTLEIQRTEQGDSAMYLCASSLGQGYETQYFGPGTRLLVL.